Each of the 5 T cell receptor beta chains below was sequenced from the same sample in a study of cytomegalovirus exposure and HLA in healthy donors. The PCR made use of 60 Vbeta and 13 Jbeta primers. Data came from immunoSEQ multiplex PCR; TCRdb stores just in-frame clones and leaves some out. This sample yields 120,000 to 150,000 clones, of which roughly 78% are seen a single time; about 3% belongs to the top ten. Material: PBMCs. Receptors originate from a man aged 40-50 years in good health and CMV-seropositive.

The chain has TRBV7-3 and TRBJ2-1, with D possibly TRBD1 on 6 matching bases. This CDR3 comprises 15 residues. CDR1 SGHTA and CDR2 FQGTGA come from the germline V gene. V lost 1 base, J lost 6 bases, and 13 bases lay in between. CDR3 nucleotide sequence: TGTGCCAGCAGCTTAAACTCCATACAGGGCAATGAGCAGTTCTTC. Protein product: CASSLNSIQGNEQFF.

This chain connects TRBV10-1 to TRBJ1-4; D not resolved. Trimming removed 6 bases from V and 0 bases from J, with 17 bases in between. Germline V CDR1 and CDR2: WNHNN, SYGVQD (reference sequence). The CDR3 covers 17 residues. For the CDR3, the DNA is TGCGCCAGCAGCGACTTCTTAGACGGTTCAACTAATGAAAAACTGTTTTTT. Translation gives CASSDFLDGSTNEKLFF.

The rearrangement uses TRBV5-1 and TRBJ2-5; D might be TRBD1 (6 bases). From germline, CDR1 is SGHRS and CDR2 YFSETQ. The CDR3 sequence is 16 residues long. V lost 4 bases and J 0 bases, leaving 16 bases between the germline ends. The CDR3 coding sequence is TGCGCCAGCAGCGGGACATGGGGGTTGTACCAAGAGACCCAGTACTTC. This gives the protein CASSGTWGLYQETQYF.

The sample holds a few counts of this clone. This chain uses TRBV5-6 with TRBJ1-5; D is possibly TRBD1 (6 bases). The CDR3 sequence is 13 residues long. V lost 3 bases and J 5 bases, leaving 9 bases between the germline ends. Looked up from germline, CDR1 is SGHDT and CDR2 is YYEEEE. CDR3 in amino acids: CASSSGVHQPQHF. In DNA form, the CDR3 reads TGTGCCAGCAGCTCAGGGGTGCATCAGCCCCAGCATTTT.

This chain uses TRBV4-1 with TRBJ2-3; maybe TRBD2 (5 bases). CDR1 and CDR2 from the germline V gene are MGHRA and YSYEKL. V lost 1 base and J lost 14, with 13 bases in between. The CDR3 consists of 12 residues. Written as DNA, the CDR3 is TGCGCCAGCAGCCAAGGAGGGATCGATCGGTATTTT. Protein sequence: CASSQGGIDRYF.